Below are 13 T cell receptor beta chains sequenced from a single sample in a study of blood T cell repertoires in COVID-19 (dated by TCRdb to 2018 to 2020). To prepare the library, the immunoSEQ multiplex PCR assay was applied. In its TCRdb copy, this immuneACCESS table keeps in-frame sequences only and misses some clones. Where compared with another copy, unresolved V genes explain less than half of these, and the others have no known cause. This sample holds more than 95,000 clones; about 81% were observed only once. The ten top clones hold 3.8% of the sample. The source material was peripheral blood. These TCRs come from a woman in her fifties or sixties with acute or convalescent COVID-19.

This chain links TRBV12-3 or TRBV12-4 with TRBJ1-2; D gene unclear. There are 12 residues in the CDR3. Between the trimmed V and J ends, which lost 5 bases and 3 bases, there was a span of 7 bases. In DNA form, the CDR3 reads TGTGCCAGCAGTCTTACATACTATGGCTACACCTTC. The encoded protein is CASSLTYYGYTF.

The chain couples TRBV19 to TRBJ1-2, with no clear D. The germline V gene encodes CDR1 LNHDA and CDR2 SQIVND (reference sequence). This CDR3 contains 13 residues. The V end lost 5 bases, the J end lost 8 bases, and 15 bases lay between the germline ends. The CDR3 is CASSPREPSGYTF. The CDR3 DNA reads TGTGCCAGTAGTCCCCGGGAACCGTCGGGCTACACCTTC.

This clone has more than one count but fewer than ten. The V call is TRBV18, the J call TRBJ1-5; D gene uncertain. There are 14 residues in the CDR3. The germline V gene has CDR1 KGHSH and CDR2 LQKENI. V shed 4 bases and J shed 2 bases, with 9 bases lying between them. The CDR3 DNA sequence: TGTGCCAGCTCACTTGAAGGAGGCAATCAGCCCCAGCATTTT. As protein: CASSLEGGNQPQHF.

This clone was observed a few times. The genes are TRBV28 and TRBJ2-7, with 7 bases matching TRBD1. Germline V lookup: CDR1 MDHEN, CDR2 SYDVKM. This CDR3 contains 14 residues. V gave up 5 bases and J gave up 2 bases; unmatched junction bases: 6. The CDR3 coding sequence is TGTGCCAGCAGTCCCGGGACAGCAACCTACGAGCAGTACTTC. It specifies CASSPGTATYEQYF.

J is TRBJ1-4 and V is TRBV9; TRBD1 might be the D (5 bases). CDR1 is SGDLS, CDR2 YYNGEE, per germline. Trimming pared 4 bases from V and 11 bases from J, leaving 18 bases between. CDR3 length: 14 amino acids. CDR3 sequence reads: CASSLGVGEGKLFF. CDR3 DNA: TGTGCCAGCAGCTTAGGCGTAGGGGAGGGGAAACTGTTTTTT.

This clone was counted only a few times. The chain's CDR3 is CASRFSTGGRDEQFF. Here the CDR3 DNA reads TGTGCAAGTCGCTTTTCAACAGGGGGCAGGGATGAGCAGTTCTTC. The chain carries TRBV12-2 and TRBJ2-1; the table's TRBD1 call for D was not verified on the DNA. TRBV12-2 represents a pseudogene. The CDR3 loop spans 15 amino acids.

The chain uses TRBV7-8 and TRBJ2-1, with 8 bases lining up with TRBD2. The CDR3 extends over 15 amino acids. Unmatched junction bases numbered 12, after V lost 7 bases and J lost 7 bases. CDR1 is SGHVS, CDR2 FQNEAQ, per germline. The CDR3 sequence is CASNTPRGTRNEQFF. CDR3 DNA: TGTGCCAGCAACACCCCGAGGGGGACTAGGAATGAGCAGTTCTTC. Full variable domain (outside the CDR3, taken from reference TRBV7-8 and TRBJ2-1): GAGVSQSPRYKVAKRGQDVALRCDPISGHVSLFWYQQALGQGPEFLTYFQNEAQLDKSGLPSDRFFAERPEGSVSTLKIQRTQQEDSAVYLCASNTPRGTRNEQFFGPGTRLTVL.

This chain uses TRBV5-4 with TRBJ1-1, with D tentatively TRBD1 (5 bases). With 9 bases removed from V and 6 bases from J, the gap between germline ends came to 18 bases. The germline gives CDR1 SGHNT, CDR2 YYREEE (reference sequence). The CDR3 runs to 13 residues. CDR3 in amino acids: CATRGGERPEAFF. CDR3 bases: TGTGCCACCCGGGGAGGGGAACGCCCTGAAGCTTTCTTT. Supplemented by reference TRBV5-4 and TRBJ1-1, the full variable domain reads ETGVTQSPTHLIKTRGQQVTLRCSSQSGHNTVSWYQQALGQGPQFIFQYYREEENGRGNFPPRFSGLQFPNYSSELNVNALELDDSALYLCATRGGERPEAFFGQGTRLTVV.

The chain uses TRBV9 and TRBJ2-1; 9 bases align to TRBD2. The CDR3 totals 16 residues. The junction had 8 bases not matched to a gene; V was cut back by 4 bases and J by 3 bases. Germline-derived CDR1 and CDR2 are SGDLS and YYNGEE. In DNA form, the CDR3 reads TGTGCCAGCAGCATTACCGGGACTAGCAGCTACAATGAGCAGTTCTTC. Translating gives CASSITGTSSYNEQFF. Using reference TRBV9 and TRBJ2-1 for the parts outside the CDR3, the full variable domain is DSGVTQTPKHLITATGQRVTLRCSPRSGDLSVYWYQQSLDQGLQFLIQYYNGEERAKGNILERFSAQQFPDLHSELNLSSLELGDSALYFCASSITGTSSYNEQFFGPGTRLTVL.

J is TRBJ1-3 and V is TRBV28; tentatively, D is TRBD1 (6 bases). V was clipped by 2 bases and J by 8 bases, with 10 bases between them. Germline CDR1 and CDR2: MDHEN and SYDVKM. The CDR3 is made up of 13 amino acids. The DNA of the CDR3 is TGTGCCAGCAGTTTAATGGACAGCCACACCATATATTTT. This codes for CASSLMDSHTIYF.

This clone was seen only once. The CDR3 DNA sequence: TGTGCCAGCCCTGCCGGGACTAGCGGGGTTAACACCGGGGAGCTGTTTTTT. Translating gives CASPAGTSGVNTGELFF. The chain uses TRBV18 and TRBJ2-2; 13 positions match TRBD2. Germline CDR1 reads KGHSH; CDR2 reads LQKENI. This CDR3 is 17 amino acids long. V lost 8 bases, J lost 2 bases, and 8 bases stayed unmatched.

V and J are TRBV6-6 and TRBJ2-5; D might be TRBD2 (6 bases). The germline CDR1 and CDR2 sequences are MNHNY and SVGAGI (reference sequence). The CDR3 totals 15 residues. V shed 5 bases and J shed 2 bases, with 15 bases lying between them. The CDR3 DNA reads as TGTGCCAGCAGTCGTGCCCCTAGCGCACAAGAGACCCAGTACTTC. It codes for CASSRAPSAQETQYF.

J is TRBJ1-1 and V is TRBV29-1, with D perhaps matching TRBD1 (6 bases). CDR3 length: 15 amino acids. Germline CDR1 is SQVTM and CDR2 is ANQGSEA. V gave up 4 bases and J gave up 0 bases, with 15 bases separating them. This CDR3 is CSVAGGRKMNTEAFF. The CDR3 DNA follows: TGCAGCGTTGCGGGGGGCAGGAAGATGAACACTGAAGCTTTCTTT.